Given below is one T cell receptor beta chain in context. The target antigen is unknown. The CDR3 has 13 residues. V shed 8 bases, J shed 5 bases, and the junction held 7 bases outside the gene matches. Per the original methods: The study took CDR3 differences across clinicopathological groups and made a distant-metastasis classifier for papillary thyroid cancer from them. Through MiXCR, TCRdb re-clonotyped the PCR reads. These V and J calls originate from TCRdb's pipeline instead of the authors' own analysis. The table records some 39,000 clones, roughly 15% of them present only once. These data come from a study of metastatic and nonmetastatic thyroid tumors. Study overall: Repertoires were compared across blood and tumor or nodule tissue from malignant and benign thyroid patients. General study points: Malignant thyroid tumors reportedly had TCR beta diversity that was significantly higher than in benign nodules, in blood and tumor.

Among the patients, none had received any treatment before thyroid surgery. The chain employs TRBV12-3 or TRBV12-4 and TRBJ1-1; 8 bases align to TRBD1. The source material was blood. The TCR originated in a female donor with papillary thyroid cancer or a benign thyroid nodule (not recorded which). Some clones in this sample may be carry-over from other donors' samples. CDR3 in amino acids: CASSTGAETEAFF. CDR3 nucleotides: TGTGCCAGCTCGACAGGGGCTGAGACTGAAGCTTTCTTT.